The T cell receptor beta chain under discussion was sequenced for a study of identical twins. Findings and caveats of the study: There were fewer insertions in abundant cord blood beta clonotypes, but memory repertoires showed no such pattern.

Every sampled donor was Caucasian and healthy. Concerning this clonotype: Its matching antigen is unknown.

Unique molecular identifiers were present on cDNA, and template switching added a universal primer site. TCRdb passed the 5' RACE reads through MiXCR, listing each CDR3 protein once. The sample yields about 550,000 distinct CDR3 sequences, 20% to 25% seen once. V trimming: 2 bases; J trimming: 3 bases; junction bases outside the gene matches: 4. Germline V gene data show CDR1 as MNHEY and CDR2 as SVGEGT. The CDR3 contains 14 residues. These sequences were also reported in another study, on yellow fever vaccine responses in identical twins.

The genes are TRBV6-2 or TRBV6-3 and TRBJ2-7, with 7 bases that match TRBD1. The clonotype comes from a young woman in good health. Sequenced sample: CD4+ T cells sorted from blood. CDR3 coding DNA: TGTGCCAGCAGTTACCATGCAGGGGGCTACGAGCAGTACGTC. Translated: CASSYHAGGYEQYV.